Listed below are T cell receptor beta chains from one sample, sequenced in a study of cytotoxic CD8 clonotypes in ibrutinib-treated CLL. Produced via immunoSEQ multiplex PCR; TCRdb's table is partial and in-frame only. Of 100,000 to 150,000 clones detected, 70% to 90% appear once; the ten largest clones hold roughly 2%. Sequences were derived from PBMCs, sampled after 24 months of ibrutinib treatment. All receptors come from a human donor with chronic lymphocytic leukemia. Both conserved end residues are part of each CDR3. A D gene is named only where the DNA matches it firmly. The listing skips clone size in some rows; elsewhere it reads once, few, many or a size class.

CDR3aa: CASEGGLINYEQYF
CDR3nt: TGTGCTAGTGAAGGGGGCTTAATCAACTACGAGCAGTACTTC
v_gene: TRBV12-5
len: 14
abundance: few
j_gene: TRBJ2-7
d_gene: TRBD1

CDR3aa: CASSVNTEAFF
CDR3nt: TGTGCCAGCAGCGTGAACACTGAAGCTTTCTTT
v_gene: TRBV11-1
len: 11
abundance: NA
j_gene: TRBJ1-1
d_gene: NA

CDR3aa: CASSVITGGDQPQHF
CDR3nt: TGTGCCAGCAGCGTGATAACAGGGGGCGATCAGCCCCAGCATTTT
v_gene: TRBV5-5
len: 15
abundance: NA
j_gene: TRBJ1-5
d_gene: TRBD1

CDR3aa: CASSQESSGRADEQFF
CDR3nt: TGCGCCAGCAGCCAAGAATCCAGCGGGAGGGCGGACGAGCAGTTCTTC
v_gene: TRBV4-3
len: 16
abundance: NA
j_gene: TRBJ2-1
d_gene: TRBD2

CDR3aa: CASTRQGGAQETQYF
CDR3nt: TGTGCCAGTACCCGACAGGGGGGTGCCCAAGAGACCCAGTACTTC
v_gene: TRBV19
len: 15
abundance: NA
j_gene: TRBJ2-5
d_gene: TRBD1

CDR3aa: CASRRTGAEAFF
CDR3nt: TGTGCCAGCAGACGGACAGGGGCTGAAGCTTTCTTT
v_gene: TRBV6-5
len: 12
abundance: many
j_gene: TRBJ1-1
d_gene: TRBD1

CDR3aa: CASDAGGERQYF
CDR3nt: TGTGCCAGCGATGCTGGGGGGGAACGGCAGTATTTT
v_gene: TRBV4-2
len: 12
abundance: NA
j_gene: TRBJ2-3
d_gene: TRBD2

CDR3aa: CASSPRDRGPLHF
CDR3nt: TGTGCCAGCAGTCCCCGGGACAGGGGTCCCCTCCACTTT
v_gene: TRBV25-1
len: 13
abundance: once
j_gene: TRBJ1-6
d_gene: TRBD1

CDR3aa: CASSLTGKMNTEAFF
CDR3nt: TGTGCCAGCAGCTTAACAGGGAAGATGAACACTGAAGCTTTCTTT
v_gene: TRBV7-2
len: 15
abundance: NA
j_gene: TRBJ1-1
d_gene: NA

CDR3aa: CASGRNEQFF
CDR3nt: TGTGCCAGCGGACGGAATGAGCAGTTCTTC
v_gene: TRBV2
len: 10
abundance: few
j_gene: TRBJ2-1
d_gene: NA

CDR3aa: CASSVNRGGGYTF
CDR3nt: TGTGCCAGCAGCGTTAACAGAGGGGGTGGCTACACCTTC
v_gene: TRBV5-4
len: 13
abundance: NA
j_gene: TRBJ1-2
d_gene: NA

CDR3aa: CASSKGPKQGSYGYTF
CDR3nt: TGTGCCAGTAGTAAGGGCCCCAAACAGGGATCCTATGGCTACACCTTC
v_gene: TRBV19
len: 16
abundance: once
j_gene: TRBJ1-2
d_gene: NA

CDR3aa: CASSYSSSVHYNEQFF
CDR3nt: TGTGCCAGCAGTTACTCTAGCAGTGTTCACTACAATGAGCAGTTCTTC
v_gene: TRBV6-5
len: 16
abundance: NA
j_gene: TRBJ2-1
d_gene: NA

CDR3aa: CATNPSTSGGSDTQYF
CDR3nt: TGCGCCACCAATCCTTCGACTAGCGGGGGGTCGGATACGCAGTATTTT
v_gene: TRBV5-1
len: 16
abundance: NA
j_gene: TRBJ2-3
d_gene: TRBD2

CDR3aa: CASSDGFSGANVLTF
CDR3nt: TGTGCCAGCAGTGACGGTTTCTCTGGGGCCAACGTCCTGACTTTC
v_gene: TRBV6-1
len: 15
abundance: NA
j_gene: TRBJ2-6
d_gene: NA

CDR3aa: CASSLDPGSGNTIYF
CDR3nt: TGTGCCAGCAGCTTAGATCCGGGCTCTGGAAACACCATATATTTT
v_gene: TRBV7-2
len: 15
abundance: NA
j_gene: TRBJ1-3
d_gene: NA

CDR3aa: CASSSTGRGPSEQFF
CDR3nt: TGTGCCAGCAGTTCTACAGGGCGAGGGCCCTCTGAGCAGTTCTTC
v_gene: TRBV28
len: 15
abundance: NA
j_gene: TRBJ2-1
d_gene: NA

CDR3aa: CASSYSFRQGGNYGYTF
CDR3nt: TGTGCCAGCAGTTACTCTTTCAGACAGGGGGGTAACTATGGCTACACCTTC
v_gene: TRBV27
len: 17
abundance: NA
j_gene: TRBJ1-2
d_gene: TRBD1

CDR3aa: CAWTGGLGGGYTF
CDR3nt: TGTGCCTGGACAGGGGGCCTCGGCGGGGGCTACACCTTC
v_gene: TRBV30
len: 13
abundance: NA
j_gene: TRBJ1-2
d_gene: TRBD1

CDR3aa: CASSLARRRPTLDEQYF
CDR3nt: TGCGCCAGCAGCTTGGCCCGTAGGCGACCCACCCTGGACGAGCAGTACTTC
v_gene: TRBV5-1
len: 17
abundance: NA
j_gene: TRBJ2-7
d_gene: NA

CDR3aa: CARGTGEETQYF
CDR3nt: TGTGCCAGAGGAACTGGGGAAGAGACCCAGTACTTC
v_gene: TRBV6-4
len: 12
abundance: once
j_gene: TRBJ2-5
d_gene: NA

CDR3aa: CASSPGGGVAGPLHF
CDR3nt: TGTGCCAGCAGCCCAGGGGGTGGTGTTGCGGGGCCCCTCCACTTT
v_gene: TRBV7-3
len: 15
abundance: NA
j_gene: TRBJ1-6
d_gene: TRBD1

CDR3aa: CASSLGQGGTYEQYF
CDR3nt: TGCGCCAGCAGCTTGGGCCAGGGGGGCACCTACGAGCAGTACTTC
v_gene: TRBV5-1
len: 15
abundance: NA
j_gene: TRBJ2-7
d_gene: NA

CDR3aa: CASSYTGRGANGYTF
CDR3nt: TGTGCCAGCAGTTACACGGGGCGCGGGGCTAATGGCTACACCTTC
v_gene: TRBV6-5
len: 15
abundance: NA
j_gene: TRBJ1-2
d_gene: NA

CDR3aa: CASSDGKYNEQFF
CDR3nt: TGTGCCAGTAGCGACGGGAAGTACAATGAGCAGTTCTTC
v_gene: TRBV19
len: 13
abundance: NA
j_gene: TRBJ2-1
d_gene: NA

CDR3aa: CASSLGQVNTEAFF
CDR3nt: TGTGCCAGCAGCTTGGGACAGGTGAACACTGAAGCTTTCTTT
v_gene: TRBV7-9
len: 14
abundance: NA
j_gene: TRBJ1-1
d_gene: TRBD1

CDR3aa: CASSHEAGGEETQYF
CDR3nt: TGTGCCAGCAGCCATGAAGCGGGGGGAGAAGAGACCCAGTACTTC
v_gene: TRBV4-2
len: 15
abundance: NA
j_gene: TRBJ2-5
d_gene: TRBD2

CDR3aa: CASRPGQGRIFGNSPLHF
CDR3nt: TGTGCCAGCAGACCGGGACAGGGGAGGATTTTCGGGAATTCACCCCTCCACTTT
v_gene: TRBV2
len: 18
abundance: few
j_gene: TRBJ1-6
d_gene: TRBD1

CDR3aa: CASSPRTGGGNQPQHF
CDR3nt: TGTGCCAGTAGTCCCCGGACAGGGGGAGGCAATCAGCCCCAGCATTTT
v_gene: TRBV19
len: 16
abundance: NA
j_gene: TRBJ1-5
d_gene: TRBD1

CDR3aa: CASSPGGRANYGYTF
CDR3nt: TGTGCCAGCTCACCCGGAGGCAGAGCTAACTATGGCTACACCTTC
v_gene: TRBV18
len: 15
abundance: NA
j_gene: TRBJ1-2
d_gene: NA

CDR3aa: CASSQARAAGTDTQYF
CDR3nt: TGCGCCAGCAGCCAAGCCCGGGCCGCAGGCACAGATACGCAGTATTTT
v_gene: TRBV4-3
len: 16
abundance: NA
j_gene: TRBJ2-3
d_gene: NA

CDR3aa: CASTGQGRVDQPQHF
CDR3nt: TGTGCCAGCACCGGACAAGGGAGGGTGGATCAGCCCCAGCATTTT
v_gene: TRBV6-1
len: 15
abundance: NA
j_gene: TRBJ1-5
d_gene: NA

CDR3aa: CASSLVGTNRYEQYF
CDR3nt: TGTGCCAGCAGTTTAGTGGGGACGAACCGCTACGAGCAGTACTTC
v_gene: TRBV28
len: 15
abundance: NA
j_gene: TRBJ2-7
d_gene: NA

CDR3aa: CAISESGWGERYF
CDR3nt: TGTGCCATCAGTGAGTCGGGCTGGGGAGAGCGGTACTTC
v_gene: TRBV10-3
len: 13
abundance: once
j_gene: TRBJ2-7
d_gene: NA

CDR3aa: CASSTTTGGFDEQYF
CDR3nt: TGTGCCAGCAGCACTACGACAGGGGGCTTCGACGAGCAGTACTTC
v_gene: TRBV9
len: 15
abundance: NA
j_gene: TRBJ2-7
d_gene: TRBD1

CDR3aa: CASSPGRPPYEQYF
CDR3nt: TGTGCCAGCAGCCCGGGCCGGCCCCCTTACGAGCAGTACTTC
v_gene: TRBV27
len: 14
abundance: NA
j_gene: TRBJ2-7
d_gene: NA

CDR3aa: CASSLPATSLNTQYF
CDR3nt: TGTGCCAGCAGTTTACCCGCAACTAGTCTTAATACGCAGTATTTT
v_gene: TRBV28
len: 15
abundance: NA
j_gene: TRBJ2-3
d_gene: NA

CDR3aa: CASSRLSLGASSYNEQFF
CDR3nt: TGCGCCAGCAGCCGCCTGTCCCTGGGTGCGAGCTCCTACAATGAGCAGTTCTTC
v_gene: TRBV4-3
len: 18
abundance: NA
j_gene: TRBJ2-1
d_gene: NA

CDR3aa: CASRDGQGNTEAFF
CDR3nt: TGTGCCAGCAGAGATGGACAGGGTAACACTGAAGCTTTCTTT
v_gene: TRBV5-5
len: 14
abundance: NA
j_gene: TRBJ1-1
d_gene: TRBD1

CDR3aa: CASSLVGRASTDTQYF
CDR3nt: TGTGCCAGCAGCTTGGTCGGGCGGGCTAGCACAGATACGCAGTATTTT
v_gene: TRBV5-5
len: 16
abundance: NA
j_gene: TRBJ2-3
d_gene: NA

CDR3aa: CAISPGTYEQYF
CDR3nt: TGTGCCATCAGCCCAGGAACCTACGAGCAGTACTTC
v_gene: TRBV10-3
len: 12
abundance: NA
j_gene: TRBJ2-7
d_gene: NA

CDR3aa: CASSPGRGGRQETQYF
CDR3nt: TGTGCCAGCAGCCCCGGACGGGGGGGCCGGCAAGAGACCCAGTACTTC
v_gene: TRBV11-2
len: 16
abundance: NA
j_gene: TRBJ2-5
d_gene: TRBD2

CDR3aa: CASSENSGSPTDTQYF
CDR3nt: TGTGCCAGCAGTGAGAATAGCGGGAGCCCCACAGATACGCAGTATTTT
v_gene: TRBV6-4
len: 16
abundance: NA
j_gene: TRBJ2-3
d_gene: TRBD2

CDR3aa: CASSSGTGGLDTQYF
CDR3nt: TGTGCCAGCAGCTCCGGGACAGGGGGCTTAGATACGCAGTATTTT
v_gene: TRBV11-3
len: 15
abundance: NA
j_gene: TRBJ2-3
d_gene: TRBD1

CDR3aa: CASSLGLSDSPLHF
CDR3nt: TGCGCCAGCAGCTTGGGACTGTCTGATTCACCCCTCCACTTT
v_gene: TRBV5-1
len: 14
abundance: few
j_gene: TRBJ1-6
d_gene: NA

CDR3aa: CASKRGRIGETQYF
CDR3nt: TGTGCCAGTAAGCGGGGTAGGATCGGGGAGACCCAGTACTTC
v_gene: TRBV6-5
len: 14
abundance: NA
j_gene: TRBJ2-5
d_gene: TRBD2

CDR3aa: CASGMIVGNQPQHF
CDR3nt: TGTGCCAGCGGGATGATAGTCGGCAATCAGCCCCAGCATTTT
v_gene: TRBV19
len: 14
abundance: NA
j_gene: TRBJ1-5
d_gene: NA

CDR3aa: CASSQLSTRPSTDTQYF
CDR3nt: TGTGCCAGCAGCCAATTGAGTACCCGTCCTAGCACAGATACGCAGTATTTT
v_gene: TRBV14
len: 17
abundance: NA
j_gene: TRBJ2-3
d_gene: NA

CDR3aa: CASSIDRTSGTFVDNEQFF
CDR3nt: TGTGCCAGTAGTATTGACAGGACTAGCGGGACCTTTGTCGACAATGAGCAGTTCTTC
v_gene: TRBV19
len: 19
abundance: NA
j_gene: TRBJ2-1
d_gene: TRBD2

CDR3aa: CAWSRTSGRQETQYF
CDR3nt: TGTGCCTGGAGTAGGACTAGCGGGCGACAAGAGACCCAGTACTTC
v_gene: TRBV30
len: 15
abundance: NA
j_gene: TRBJ2-5
d_gene: TRBD2